The clone carrying this T cell receptor beta chain appeared a few times. Its antigen is not identified. The CDR3 is 17 residues long. Per the germline V gene, CDR1 is MDHEN and CDR2 is SYDVKM. V shed 6 bases, J shed 2 bases, and the junction held 13 bases outside the gene matches. TCRdb used MiXCR to reprocess the RT-PCR reads, holding one entry per CDR3 protein. The table shows roughly 780,000 distinct CDR3 sequences, with around a sixth occurring only once. The record originates from a study of response to subunit inactivated influenza vaccine. General observations from the study: The authors offered the suggestion that each seasonal influenza vaccination recruits few new T cells.

The TCR sequence derives from a man aged 45-65 years who received an inactivated influenza vaccine. This material consisted of PBMCs from blood, taken less than 6 days after vaccination. The chain recombines TRBV28 with TRBJ2-5; 9 bases are a match to TRBD1. The CDR3 loop is CASRRDRVFLGQETQYF. As DNA, the CDR3 is TGTGCCAGCAGGAGGGACAGGGTGTTCTTGGGGCAAGAGACCCAGTACTTC.